This T cell receptor (beta chain) originates from a study of blood T cell repertoires in COVID-19. Study information: Researchers got acute and convalescent COVID-19 samples from the United States, Italy and Spain. PBMCs, B-cell-depleted T cells, or T cells were the source of the cDNA or gDNA that made up the material.

Per the authors' pipeline: Amplification with reference gene primers provided the estimates of nucleated cell counts. Clones were sequenced by immunoSEQ multiplex PCR, and TCRdb holds only the in-frame ones, with some missing. The DNA gave D and trimming, while V, J and clone size come from that table. This table has around 40,000 clones, more than 75% appearing once. V shed 7 bases, J shed 3 bases, and the junction held 13 bases outside the gene matches. Germline CDR1 SNHLY, CDR2 FYNNEI. The CDR3 contains 17 residues. The sequencing sample was made of peripheral blood. This chain links TRBV2 with TRBJ2-2, with 8 bases that match TRBD2. The sequence derives from a human donor in a cohort sampled during active COVID-19. CDR3 sequence reads: CASKKEAGGRHTGELFF. In DNA form, the CDR3 reads TGTGCCAGCAAAAAAGAGGCGGGGGGCCGACACACCGGGGAGCTGTTTTTT.